Here is one T cell receptor (beta chain) with its context. This clonotype appeared many times. The clone's antigen remains unknown. The record has no base qualities; no much larger clone is one base away. The meaning of the sample's time point label: newly diagnosed GD, antithyroid drugs for less than 3 months. For both TCR sequencing and RNA sequencing, RNA was extracted from PBMCs in TRIzol. Graves' disease was diagnosed according to American Thyroid Association guidelines. Patients for the study were recruited at an endocrinology department in Xi'an, China. Each patient gave approximately 8.8 milliliters of peripheral blood, collected in an EDTA anticoagulant tube. PBMCs were isolated by Ficoll Paque Plus density gradient separation without further T cell sorting. RNA quality was checked with an Agilent 2100 Bioanalyzer and agarose gel, and concentration with a NanoDrop 2000. This specimen comes from a study of regulatory T cells in long-lasting Graves disease (dated by TCRdb to about 2021). For context, the study as a whole: Antithyroid drugs had been taken for less than 3 months by newly diagnosed Graves' disease patients. Persistent Graves' disease patients were compared with newly diagnosed Graves' disease patients by peripheral blood TCR sequencing and RNA sequencing. The study took place in China and was registered as a clinical trial. A total of 35 or so samples were covered by TCR sequencing, comprising some 13 persistent and some 20 newly diagnosed Graves' disease patients.

General conclusions and limits of the study: Compared with newly diagnosed patients, patients with persistent Graves' disease had lower TCR Shannon entropy and fewer highly expanded clones, which suggests clonal expansion. Because the primary lesion, thyroid tissue, could not be accessed, the study looked at peripheral blood alone. The small sample size was acknowledged by the authors as a limitation that may reduce accuracy. Persistent patients shared more public clonotypes among themselves (around 3,000) than newly diagnosed patients did (over 900). Only the TCR beta chain was sequenced and analyzed. Preferential use of TRBV28, TRBJ1-2 and TRBJ2-5 was observed in persistent disease, whereas TRBV20-1 and TRBJ2-1 were favored in newly diagnosed disease.

Library creation used multiplex PCR. Instrument used: Illumina HiSeq 4000. iRepertoire HTBI primers and Arm-PCR amplification of CDR3 regions were used to construct TCR beta libraries. Before sequencing, the PCR products went through gel purification. The study's own analysis went as follows. Gene usage analysis of CDR3 amino acid clonotypes used the 55 to 65 TRBV and 14 TRBJ segments found across samples. Filtered high-quality paired reads were merged into contigs using COPE and FqMerger. Contigs were aligned with BLAST to IMGT TRBV, TRBD and TRBJ reference genes, and CDR3 was defined per IMGT. Any clonotype with a frequency above 0.1% was counted as a highly expanded clone. Shannon entropy was used to measure repertoire diversity, and the Gini coefficient was used to measure V-J evenness. Clonotypes shared by more than one individual were considered public. TCRdb itself trimmed the public reads at Q25 with fastp, ran MiXCR and retained productive beta chains. Rows matching on CDR3 protein sequence are summarized as one entry with the most common DNA and genes. These V and J calls are TCRdb output, not the study's own analysis. The sample profile shows 200,000 to 250,000 distinct CDR3 sequences; roughly 19% of them were found once. Together, the top ten hold 12% of the sample.

CDR1 and CDR2 (MGHRA, YSYEKL) derive from the germline V gene. V trim: 4 bases; J trim: 4 bases; unmatched bases: 4. Including the terminal cysteine and phenylalanine, the CDR3 comprises 14 residues. The DNA shown is the 42-base CDR3, in frame from base 1. Separately, the same data were catalogued under a study of T cells in Graves' hyperthyroidism and ophthalmopathy. Taken from the second paper: Graves' hyperthyroidism was defined as stable when no progression to ophthalmopathy occurred over 18 months of follow-up. Hyperthyroidism patients were aged 18 to 65 years and newly diagnosed, with disease duration of less than 2 months. Any patient with an uncontrolled infection, another autoimmune disease, pregnancy or lactation was excluded. Diagnoses relied on clinical symptoms, serum thyroxine and TRAb, thyroid ultrasound and orbital computed tomography. The first round of RT-PCR for the TCR CDR3 was performed with the HTBI primer set and the Qiagen OneStep RT-PCR kit. Blood samples also contained most of the expanded thyroid clonotypes (frequency above 0.001), which suggests that blood repertoires may reflect thyroid immune responses. In cross-validation, a model built on a 13 V-J signature told ophthalmopathy apart from stable hyperthyroidism with approximately 90% sensitivity and around 83% specificity, and in testing the same model reached 80%/75%. In validation, progression to ophthalmopathy was predicted by the model with 70.59% sensitivity and roughly 76% specificity, a median of 6.5 months before onset. A discovery cohort of about 96 patients, approximately 45 with Graves' ophthalmopathy and approximately 60 with stable Graves' hyperthyroidism, was used to find distinguishing TCR V-J signatures. An independent validation cohort of fewer than 20 hyperthyroidism patients and about 15 patients who later progressed to ophthalmopathy tested prospective prediction of ophthalmopathy. The 100 discovery patients were divided at random into training and test sets in a 7:3 ratio. The study also compared thyroid tissue and blood T-cell repertoires from several Graves' hyperthyroidism patients. After blood sampling, hyperthyroidism patients were treated with methimazole at a starting dose of 30 mg daily, and ophthalmopathy patients were treated with high-dose intravenous methylprednisolone. Libraries were constructed in a second round of multiplex PCR, after which size selection and purification were performed. Paired-end sequencing of the libraries was performed with 100 bp reads on an Illumina HiSeq2000. SOAPnuke was used to process the raw data, removing reads that contained adapters or uncalled bases, had a mean Phred below 15, or lacked an exact match to the constant primer or identifier. High-quality paired reads were merged with COPE v1.2.5, and unique nucleotide sequences were defined as clonotypes. Clonotypes were aligned to IMGT TRBV, TRBD and TRBJ reference segments using MiTCR v1.1. Analysis was restricted to V-J combinations with a frequency above 0.0001, which covered roughly 99% of repertoires. A TCS score was defined as the ratio of F50 (clonal expansion) to E x V (chaos), with BLOSUM62-based TCRdist applied between CDR3 peptides within each V-J. Welch's t-statistics and random forest reduced around 550 V-J features to fewer than 15, which were used in a naive Bayes classifier (R e1071). Sample size was not statistically predetermined, and blinding of investigators to group allocation was not performed. TCR Vbeta CDR3 sequencing of fewer than 150 peripheral blood samples (43 ophthalmopathy, 75 to 85 hyperthyroidism and approximately 17 progressor patients) is reported in the paper.

The receptor was derived from a woman in her twenties or thirties with Graves disease. Donor details come from another sample of the same person, matched by shared clones. The specimen was peripheral blood mononuclear cells (PBMCs), collected at new diagnosis, from a patient treated with antithyroid drugs. The chain is encoded by TRBV4-1 joined to TRBJ2-7; the central 10 bases match TRBD1. The DNA reads as follows: TGCGCCAGCAGCCCCGGGGACAGGGGTTACGAGCAGTACTTC. It translates to CASSPGDRGYEQYF.